Below, one T cell receptor beta chain is given with its context. The CDR3 totals 15 residues. Germline V lookup: CDR1 LGHNT, CDR2 FRNRAP. V lost 0 bases and J lost 3; bases outside the gene matches: 3. Semi-nested PCR with Nested Universal Primer A followed constant-region reverse priming of full-length variable regions. A single record per CDR3 protein comes from TCRdb applying MiXCR to the 5' RACE reads. The table includes 6,800 or so distinct CDR3 sequences, roughly three fifths detected once. The sample consisted of tumor-infiltrating memory CD4+ T cells sorted from the breast tumor. Subset described: memory CD4+ T cells, CD4+CD45RO+CD25-. This clonotype was obtained from a female donor with breast cancer. The chain is built from TRBV12-5 and TRBJ2-7; 9 bases agree with TRBD1. The CDR3 loop reads CASGLVLDRGYEQYF. Here the CDR3 DNA reads TGTGCTAGTGGTTTGGTACTGGACAGGGGCTACGAGCAGTACTTC.